The rows below give T cell receptor beta chains drawn from one sample of a study of T-cell memory formation after mild COVID-19. MiXCR was run by TCRdb on the 5' RACE reads, yielding one entry per CDR3 protein. The sample contains more than 250,000 distinct CDR3 sequences, 15% to 20% of which appear only once. The specimen was PBMCs or a T cell subset sorted from them (not recorded which). These receptors were collected from a man younger than 30 who had mild COVID-19 (a few samples of this study predate the infection). Cell type and time point are not known. Both conserved end residues are part of each CDR3. D genes are given only for firm matches. Rows give clone size only sometimes, using once, few, many, or a class for an expanded clone.

V gene,D gene,clone size,J gene,CDR3 protein,CDR3 DNA
TRBV9,TRBD2,-,TRBJ2-2,CASSFTSGGPNTGELFF,TGTGCCAGCAGTTTCACTAGCGGGGGACCGAACACCGGGGAGCTGTTTTTT
TRBV7-8,-,many,TRBJ2-1,CASRLQAEQFF,TGTGCCAGCAGGCTGCAAGCTGAGCAGTTCTTC
TRBV11-2,-,-,TRBJ1-2,CASSLSRTTGPYGYTF,TGTGCCAGCAGCTTGTCCCGCACGACAGGACCCTATGGCTACACCTTC
TRBV30,-,-,TRBJ1-4,CAWMTLGRGGKLFF,TGTGCCTGGATGACCCTGGGCCGCGGCGGGAAACTGTTTTTT
TRBV7-9,-,-,TRBJ1-1,CASSLVGKARDTEAFF,TGTGCCAGCAGCTTAGTTGGTAAGGCCCGGGACACTGAAGCTTTCTTT
TRBV27,-,-,TRBJ2-5,CASSSLGARQETQYF,TGTGCCAGCAGTTCGCTAGGGGCCAGACAAGAGACCCAGTACTTC
TRBV5-1,TRBD2,-,TRBJ2-1,CASRGTSGDHEQFF,TGCGCCAGCAGGGGGACTAGCGGGGACCATGAGCAGTTCTTC
TRBV4-3,-,-,TRBJ1-4,CASSPDPRQFDEKLFF,TGCGCCAGCAGCCCCGACCCGCGACAGTTTGATGAAAAACTGTTTTTT
TRBV7-9,-,many,TRBJ2-2,CASSRDGNTGELFF,TGTGCCAGCAGCCGGGACGGAAACACCGGGGAGCTGTTTTTT
TRBV7-7,TRBD2,-,TRBJ2-5,CASSPGTNKETQYF,TGTGCCAGCAGCCCAGGGACTAACAAAGAGACCCAGTACTTC
TRBV27,TRBD1,-,TRBJ1-2,CASRARQGAIGYTF,TGTGCCAGCAGAGCCCGACAGGGGGCAATTGGCTACACCTTC
TRBV6-6,TRBD1,few,TRBJ2-4,CASSYRDRGSGTKNIQYF,TGTGCCAGCAGTTATCGGGACAGGGGGTCCGGGACCAAAAACATTCAGTACTTC
TRBV7-2,TRBD2,few,TRBJ2-7,CASSWGGAGTPSSYEQYF,TGTGCCAGCAGCTGGGGAGGGGCCGGGACGCCGAGCTCCTACGAGCAGTACTTC
TRBV4-1,-,-,TRBJ1-1,CASSQAEANTEAFF,TGCGCCAGCAGCCAAGCAGAGGCGAACACTGAAGCTTTCTTT
TRBV3-1,-,few,TRBJ2-3,CASSQGFDTQYF,TGTGCCAGCAGTCAGGGATTCGATACGCAGTATTTT
TRBV12-3/TRBV12-4,-,few,TRBJ2-7,CASSLQYEQYF,TGTGCCAGCAGTTTACAGTACGAGCAGTACTTC
TRBV19,-,few,TRBJ2-2,CASSIPANTGELFF,TGTGCCAGTAGTATTCCAGCGAACACCGGGGAGCTGTTTTTT
TRBV6-1,-,few,TRBJ1-5,CASSLGRDSMNQPQHF,TGTGCCAGCAGTTTAGGACGGGATAGCATGAATCAGCCCCAGCATTTT
TRBV5-1,-,-,TRBJ2-3,CASSLWDADTQYF,TGCGCCAGCAGCTTGTGGGACGCAGATACGCAGTATTTT
TRBV7-9,TRBD2,few,TRBJ2-2,CASCPTVASGGRNTGELFF,TGTGCCAGCTGTCCTACCGTGGCTAGCGGGGGCCGGAACACCGGGGAGCTGTTTTTT
TRBV29-1,-,few,TRBJ2-1,CSSEQGSYNEQFF,TGCAGCTCTGAACAGGGCTCCTACAATGAGCAGTTCTTC
TRBV28,TRBD1,-,TRBJ2-2,CASSLRQGGGELFF,TGTGCCAGCAGCCTACGACAGGGCGGCGGGGAGCTGTTTTTT
TRBV7-2,TRBD2,-,TRBJ2-5,CASSLGGGGADKETQYF,TGTGCCAGCAGCTTAGGTGGCGGGGGGGCCGACAAAGAGACCCAGTACTTC
TRBV27,-,-,TRBJ1-6,CASSLWQENSPLHF,TGTGCCAGCAGTTTGTGGCAGGAGAATTCACCCCTCCACTTT
TRBV7-7,TRBD2,-,TRBJ2-5,CASSLDLAGGGETQYF,TGTGCCAGCAGCTTAGATCTGGCGGGGGGGGGCGAGACCCAGTACTTC
TRBV16,-,-,TRBJ2-1,CASSQSHGEQFF,TGTGCCAGCAGCCAATCGCACGGGGAGCAGTTCTTC
TRBV6-6,TRBD1,-,TRBJ1-4,CASSPGQKNEKLFF,TGTGCCAGCAGTCCGGGACAGAAGAATGAAAAACTGTTTTTT
TRBV6-1,TRBD1,few,TRBJ2-7,CASSPETGPDEQYF,TGTGCCAGCAGTCCGGAGACAGGGCCGGACGAGCAGTACTTC
TRBV6-7,-,-,TRBJ2-4,CASSYSTEVKAKNIQYF,TGTGCCAGCAGTTACTCGACAGAGGTAAAGGCCAAAAACATTCAGTACTTC
TRBV6-6,-,few,TRBJ1-5,CASSLGLISNQPQHF,TGTGCCAGCAGCTTGGGACTCATTAGCAATCAGCCCCAGCATTTT
TRBV27,-,-,TRBJ2-7,CASSPGTPSYEQYF,TGTGCCAGCAGCCCCGGGACACCTTCCTACGAGCAGTACTTC
TRBV5-6,TRBD1,once,TRBJ1-6,CASRQGGQDSPLHF,TGTGCCAGCAGACAGGGGGGTCAAGATTCACCCCTCCACTTT
TRBV6-2/TRBV6-3,TRBD2,-,TRBJ2-1,CASSYPGLAGNEQFF,TGTGCCAGCAGTTACCCGGGACTAGCGGGGAATGAGCAGTTCTTC
TRBV29-1,TRBD1,many,TRBJ2-2,CSVQGVTGELFF,TGCAGCGTTCAGGGGGTTACCGGGGAGCTGTTTTTT
TRBV7-2,TRBD1,-,TRBJ1-3,CASSLEGALGNTIYF,TGTGCCAGCAGCTTGGAGGGGGCGCTGGGAAACACCATATATTTT
TRBV6-1,-,-,TRBJ1-6,CASSEVGAQNSPLHF,TGTGCCAGCAGTGAAGTGGGGGCTCAGAATTCACCCCTCCACTTT
TRBV7-2,TRBD1,few,TRBJ2-1,CASSLDRGLPNEQFF,TGTGCCAGCAGCTTAGACAGGGGGCTACCGAATGAGCAGTTCTTC
TRBV5-1,-,many,TRBJ2-1,CASMSGDYNEQFF,TGCGCCAGCATGTCAGGGGACTACAATGAGCAGTTCTTC
TRBV15,-,once,TRBJ2-5,CATSRDRAAETQYF,TGTGCCACCAGCAGAGATCGGGCAGCAGAGACCCAGTACTTC
TRBV19,TRBD1,many,TRBJ2-2,CASSRGQGRLDTGELFF,TGTGCCAGTAGTAGGGGACAGGGGAGGCTCGACACCGGGGAGCTGTTTTTT
TRBV4-2,-,-,TRBJ2-5,CASSQNTYQETQYF,TGTGCCAGCAGCCAAAATACGTACCAAGAGACCCAGTACTTC
TRBV5-1,TRBD1,few,TRBJ2-1,CASSLNYGGQGSYNEQFF,TGCGCCAGCAGCTTGAATTATGGGGGACAGGGGTCCTACAATGAGCAGTTCTTC
TRBV5-6,-,-,TRBJ1-6,CASSRTGGTLHF,TGTGCCAGCAGCCGGACGGGGGGAACCCTCCACTTT
TRBV19,TRBD1,-,TRBJ2-5,CASTRTGGGSETQYF,TGTGCCAGTACCAGAACAGGGGGCGGATCAGAGACCCAGTACTTC
TRBV6-1,-,few,TRBJ1-5,CASSGPTGAQHF,TGTGCCAGCAGTGGACCGACGGGGGCCCAGCATTTT
TRBV12-3/TRBV12-4,TRBD2,-,TRBJ2-7,CASSSHGTSGVSSSYEQYF,TGTGCCAGCAGTTCTCACGGGACTAGCGGGGTATCGAGCTCCTACGAGCAGTACTTC
TRBV7-9,-,-,TRBJ1-3,CASSSAGARGNTIYF,TGTGCCAGCAGCTCGGCGGGGGCGCGAGGAAACACCATATATTTT
TRBV25-1,-,few,TRBJ2-3,CASSAVDTQYF,TGTGCCAGCAGTGCGGTCGATACGCAGTATTTT
TRBV4-2,-,few,TRBJ2-7,CASSQDVPGALYEQYF,TGTGCCAGCAGCCAAGATGTTCCGGGGGCCCTCTACGAGCAGTACTTC
TRBV18,-,-,TRBJ2-3,CASSPIRTDTQYF,TGTGCCAGCTCGCCGATTAGAACAGATACGCAGTATTTT
TRBV5-1,-,many,TRBJ2-1,CASSLGPGGAYNEQFF,TGCGCCAGCAGCTTGGGACCTGGAGGAGCCTACAATGAGCAGTTCTTC
TRBV29-1,TRBD1,once,TRBJ2-4,CSVETRGSQNIQYF,TGCAGCGTTGAAACCAGGGGGTCCCAAAACATTCAGTACTTC
TRBV3-1,-,once,TRBJ1-4,CASSPRGASEKLFF,TGTGCCAGCAGCCCTAGGGGGGCAAGTGAAAAACTGTTTTTT
TRBV4-1,-,-,TRBJ1-1,CASRPQGNTEAFF,TGCGCCAGCAGACCACAGGGGAACACTGAAGCTTTCTTT
TRBV11-2,TRBD1,many,TRBJ2-1,CARGDRVYNEQFF,TGTGCGAGGGGGGACAGGGTTTACAATGAGCAGTTCTTC
TRBV4-3,-,-,TRBJ1-1,CASCARGGTEAFF,TGCGCCAGCTGCGCGCGGGGGGGCACTGAAGCTTTCTTT
TRBV7-6,-,-,TRBJ2-3,CASSAGSGDTQYF,TGTGCCAGCAGCGCCGGGTCGGGAGATACGCAGTATTTT
TRBV3-1,-,few,TRBJ1-2,CASSQGGGIMNYGYTF,TGTGCCAGCAGCCAAGGTGGAGGGATAATGAACTATGGCTACACCTTC
TRBV12-3/TRBV12-4,-,-,TRBJ2-7,CASSSAGILRDTSYEQYF,TGTGCCAGCAGTTCCGCCGGTATACTCCGGGACACCTCCTACGAGCAGTACTTC